These T cell receptor beta chains were read from a single sample in a study of T cell responses to AZD1222 COVID-19 vaccine. Some clones are missing from TCRdb's copy, which holds only in-frame ones; the method was immunoSEQ multiplex PCR. The table lists about 130,000 clones, approximately 87% of them singletons. This material consisted of peripheral blood, taken on day 0 of AZD1222 vaccination. The receptors stem from an adult in good health. Each CDR3 is given with its conserved first and last residue. The D gene is left open where the match is weak. Where a row states a size, it is once, few, many or the class of an expanded clone; other rows omit it.

CDR3 protein: CASSFRGTVSTNEKLFF
CDR3 DNA: TGCGCCAGCAGCTTCCGGGGGACAGTTTCAACTAATGAAAAACTGTTTTTT
clone size: -
V gene: TRBV5-1
D gene: TRBD1
CDR3 length: 17
J gene: TRBJ1-4

CDR3 protein: CASTDGNQPQHF
CDR3 DNA: TGTGCCAGCACCGACGGCAATCAGCCCCAGCATTTT
clone size: -
V gene: TRBV28
D gene: -
CDR3 length: 12
J gene: TRBJ1-5

CDR3 protein: CASSLVSGTPISGANVLTF
CDR3 DNA: TGTGCCAGCAGCTTAGTCTCGGGGACACCTATCTCTGGGGCCAACGTCCTGACTTTC
clone size: -
V gene: TRBV7-9
D gene: -
CDR3 length: 19
J gene: TRBJ2-6

CDR3 protein: CASSVGPNTGELFF
CDR3 DNA: TGTGCCAGCAGCGTAGGCCCCAACACCGGGGAGCTGTTTTTT
clone size: -
V gene: TRBV9
D gene: -
CDR3 length: 14
J gene: TRBJ2-2

CDR3 protein: CSGGGRETQYF
CDR3 DNA: TGCAGCGGGGGGGGCCGAGAGACCCAGTACTTC
clone size: -
V gene: TRBV29-1
D gene: -
CDR3 length: 11
J gene: TRBJ2-5

CDR3 protein: CASSIGPYTMVEQYF
CDR3 DNA: TGTGCCAGTAGTATCGGGCCATACACGATGGTCGAGCAGTACTTC
clone size: -
V gene: TRBV19
D gene: -
CDR3 length: 15
J gene: TRBJ2-7

CDR3 protein: CASSQTVTNQPQHF
CDR3 DNA: TGTGCCAGCAGTCAGACGGTGACCAATCAGCCCCAGCATTTT
clone size: once
V gene: TRBV6-2/TRBV6-3
D gene: -
CDR3 length: 14
J gene: TRBJ1-5

CDR3 protein: CASSDRLRQGGYEQYF
CDR3 DNA: TGTGCCAGCAGTGATAGATTGAGACAGGGAGGGTACGAGCAGTACTTC
clone size: -
V gene: TRBV6-4
D gene: -
CDR3 length: 16
J gene: TRBJ2-7

CDR3 protein: CASSLSGTGANTGELFF
CDR3 DNA: TGTGCCAGCAGCTTATCCGGGACAGGGGCGAACACCGGGGAGCTGTTTTTT
clone size: -
V gene: TRBV7-3
D gene: TRBD1
CDR3 length: 17
J gene: TRBJ2-2

CDR3 protein: CASSSGPGGAYGYTF
CDR3 DNA: TGTGCCAGCAGCTCGGGACCCGGGGGGGCCTATGGCTACACCTTC
clone size: -
V gene: TRBV7-2
D gene: -
CDR3 length: 15
J gene: TRBJ1-2

CDR3 protein: CSARLAGASSYNEQFF
CDR3 DNA: TGCAGCGCCAGGCTAGCGGGCGCTAGCTCCTACAATGAGCAGTTCTTC
clone size: -
V gene: TRBV29-1
D gene: TRBD2
CDR3 length: 16
J gene: TRBJ2-1

CDR3 protein: CASSKQGWNQPQHF
CDR3 DNA: TGTGCCAGCAGTAAACAGGGATGGAATCAGCCCCAGCATTTT
clone size: -
V gene: TRBV3-1/TRBV3-2
D gene: -
CDR3 length: 14
J gene: TRBJ1-5

CDR3 protein: CASSQLDNEKLFF
CDR3 DNA: TGTGCCAGCAGCCAATTAGATAATGAAAAACTGTTTTTT
clone size: -
V gene: TRBV16
D gene: -
CDR3 length: 13
J gene: TRBJ1-4

CDR3 protein: CASSSAGGYEQYF
CDR3 DNA: TGCGCCAGCAGCTCCGCAGGGGGCTACGAGCAGTACTTC
clone size: few
V gene: TRBV5-1
D gene: TRBD1
CDR3 length: 13
J gene: TRBJ2-7

CDR3 protein: CASSLGQGGGGNQPQHF
CDR3 DNA: TGCGCCAGCAGCTTGGGACAGGGTGGTGGTGGCAATCAGCCCCAGCATTTT
clone size: -
V gene: TRBV10-2
D gene: TRBD1
CDR3 length: 17
J gene: TRBJ1-5

CDR3 protein: CAKPRWGCHQPQHF
CDR3 DNA: TGTGCCAAACCTCGTTGGGGTTGCCATCAGCCCCAGCATTTT
clone size: once
V gene: TRBV19
D gene: -
CDR3 length: 14
J gene: TRBJ1-5

CDR3 protein: CASSQTAGIAGQPQHF
CDR3 DNA: TGTGCCAGCAGCCAGACGGCGGGAATCGCGGGTCAGCCCCAGCATTTT
clone size: -
V gene: TRBV3-1/TRBV3-2
D gene: -
CDR3 length: 16
J gene: TRBJ1-5

CDR3 protein: CASSPPAPEQYF
CDR3 DNA: TGTGCCAGCAGCCCCCCTGCCCCCGAGCAGTACTTC
clone size: -
V gene: TRBV7-8
D gene: -
CDR3 length: 12
J gene: TRBJ2-7

CDR3 protein: CASSTTGTGVREQYF
CDR3 DNA: TGTGCCAGTAGTACCACCGGGACAGGGGTTCGAGAGCAGTACTTC
clone size: -
V gene: TRBV19
D gene: TRBD1
CDR3 length: 15
J gene: TRBJ2-7

CDR3 protein: CAWSPGGAGGYTF
CDR3 DNA: TGTGCCTGGAGCCCCGGCGGGGCAGGTGGCTACACCTTC
clone size: -
V gene: TRBV30
D gene: -
CDR3 length: 13
J gene: TRBJ1-2

CDR3 protein: CASSLDYGKLFF
CDR3 DNA: TGTGCCAGCAGCTTAGATTATGGAAAACTGTTTTTT
clone size: -
V gene: TRBV7-8
D gene: -
CDR3 length: 12
J gene: TRBJ1-4

CDR3 protein: CASSGTGGIDTEAFF
CDR3 DNA: TGTGCCAGCAGTGGGACAGGGGGCATCGACACTGAAGCTTTCTTT
clone size: -
V gene: TRBV2
D gene: TRBD1
CDR3 length: 15
J gene: TRBJ1-1

CDR3 protein: CASSMSAGNSYEQYF
CDR3 DNA: TGTGCCAGTAGTATGTCTGCAGGGAATTCCTACGAGCAGTACTTC
clone size: -
V gene: TRBV19
D gene: -
CDR3 length: 15
J gene: TRBJ2-7

CDR3 protein: CASSRNVQGLTEKLFF
CDR3 DNA: TGCGCCAGCAGCCGAAACGTACAGGGTCTTACTGAAAAACTGTTTTTT
clone size: -
V gene: TRBV5-1
D gene: -
CDR3 length: 16
J gene: TRBJ1-4

CDR3 protein: CASSLQDTSYEQYF
CDR3 DNA: TGCGCCAGCAGCTTGCAGGATACCTCCTACGAGCAGTACTTC
clone size: -
V gene: TRBV5-1
D gene: -
CDR3 length: 14
J gene: TRBJ2-7

CDR3 protein: CASRPGPNEKLFF
CDR3 DNA: TGTGCCAGCAGACCCGGGCCGAATGAAAAACTGTTTTTT
clone size: -
V gene: TRBV28
D gene: -
CDR3 length: 13
J gene: TRBJ1-4

CDR3 protein: CASSLGGASSGNTIYF
CDR3 DNA: TGTGCCAGCTCCCTTGGGGGTGCCTCCTCTGGAAACACCATATATTTT
clone size: once
V gene: TRBV5-4
D gene: -
CDR3 length: 16
J gene: TRBJ1-3

CDR3 protein: CASSAQTSGSSYEQYF
CDR3 DNA: TGTGCCAGTAGTGCTCAAACTAGCGGGAGCTCCTACGAGCAGTACTTC
clone size: -
V gene: TRBV19
D gene: TRBD2
CDR3 length: 16
J gene: TRBJ2-7

CDR3 protein: CASSILDSPNQPQHF
CDR3 DNA: TGTGCCAGTAGTATTTTAGACAGCCCAAATCAGCCCCAGCATTTT
clone size: -
V gene: TRBV19
D gene: -
CDR3 length: 15
J gene: TRBJ1-5

CDR3 protein: CASSELAGVEQFF
CDR3 DNA: TGTGCCAGCAGCGAACTAGCGGGAGTTGAGCAGTTCTTC
clone size: -
V gene: TRBV7-3
D gene: TRBD2
CDR3 length: 13
J gene: TRBJ2-1

CDR3 protein: CASTSLGPYNEQFF
CDR3 DNA: TGTGCCAGCACCTCCTTGGGGCCCTACAATGAGCAGTTCTTC
clone size: -
V gene: TRBV2
D gene: -
CDR3 length: 14
J gene: TRBJ2-1

CDR3 protein: CASSTSRDRAQETQYF
CDR3 DNA: TGTGCCAGCAGCACAAGCCGGGACAGGGCCCAAGAGACCCAGTACTTC
clone size: -
V gene: TRBV9
D gene: TRBD1
CDR3 length: 16
J gene: TRBJ2-5

CDR3 protein: CASSLPAGETQYF
CDR3 DNA: TGTGCCAGCAGCTTACCCGCGGGGGAGACCCAGTACTTC
clone size: -
V gene: TRBV7-2
D gene: -
CDR3 length: 13
J gene: TRBJ2-5

CDR3 protein: CASSQYDGMVIF
CDR3 DNA: TGTGCCAGCAGCCAGTACGACGGGATGGTGATCTTT
clone size: -
V gene: TRBV6-2/TRBV6-3
D gene: -
CDR3 length: 12
J gene: TRBJ1-1

CDR3 protein: CASRPDRGNYGYTF
CDR3 DNA: TGCGCCAGCAGACCGGACAGGGGGAACTATGGCTACACCTTC
clone size: -
V gene: TRBV4-1
D gene: TRBD1
CDR3 length: 14
J gene: TRBJ1-2

CDR3 protein: CASSPTPRGGLNSLEQYF
CDR3 DNA: TGTGCCAGCTCACCCACCCCCAGGGGAGGACTGAATTCCCTCGAGCAGTACTTC
clone size: -
V gene: TRBV18
D gene: -
CDR3 length: 18
J gene: TRBJ2-7

CDR3 protein: CASSRTSGSNEQFF
CDR3 DNA: TGTGCCAGCAGCCGGACTAGCGGGAGCAATGAGCAGTTCTTC
clone size: once
V gene: TRBV5-4
D gene: TRBD2
CDR3 length: 14
J gene: TRBJ2-1

CDR3 protein: CASSQAGPPGYLGDGYTF
CDR3 DNA: TGTGCCAGCAGCCAAGCCGGACCCCCAGGTTACTTGGGAGATGGCTACACCTTC
clone size: once
V gene: TRBV3-1/TRBV3-2
D gene: -
CDR3 length: 18
J gene: TRBJ1-2

CDR3 protein: CATSGAGQMEQFF
CDR3 DNA: TGTGCCACCAGTGGGGCAGGCCAGATGGAGCAGTTCTTC
clone size: -
V gene: TRBV24-1
D gene: -
CDR3 length: 13
J gene: TRBJ2-1

CDR3 protein: CASSPLPLGKKGTEAFF
CDR3 DNA: TGTGCCAGCTCACCCCTCCCTCTGGGGAAGAAAGGGACTGAAGCTTTCTTT
clone size: few
V gene: TRBV18
D gene: -
CDR3 length: 17
J gene: TRBJ1-1